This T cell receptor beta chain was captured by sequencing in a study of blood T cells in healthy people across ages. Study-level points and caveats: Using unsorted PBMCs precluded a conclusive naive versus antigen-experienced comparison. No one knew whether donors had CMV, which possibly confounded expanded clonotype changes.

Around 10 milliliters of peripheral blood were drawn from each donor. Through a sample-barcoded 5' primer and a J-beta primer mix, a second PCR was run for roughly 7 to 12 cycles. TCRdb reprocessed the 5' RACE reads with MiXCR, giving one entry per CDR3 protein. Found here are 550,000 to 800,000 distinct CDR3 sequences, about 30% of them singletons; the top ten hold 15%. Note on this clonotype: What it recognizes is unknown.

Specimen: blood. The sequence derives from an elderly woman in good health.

CDR3 nucleotides: TGTGCCAGCAGCTTAGTTCCGGGGGCGAACGGGGAGCTGTTTTTT. It encodes CASSLVPGANGELFF. The V call is TRBV7-2, the J call TRBJ2-2; either TRBD1 or TRBD2 may fit D (6 bases each). Trimming took off 1 base at V and 7 bases at J, with 13 bases between the two ends. The CDR3 spans 15 residues. CDR1 SGHTA and CDR2 FQGNSA come from the germline V gene.